Following are 21 T cell receptor beta chains from one sample sequenced in a study of blood T cell repertoires in COVID-19. This table comes from immunoSEQ multiplex PCR, and its TCRdb copy is limited to in-frame clones, with some not included. The table lists 100,000 to 150,000 clones, roughly two thirds of them singletons. Sequenced input: peripheral blood. Every receptor here comes from a woman in her 70s with acute or convalescent COVID-19.

The chain couples TRBV5-1 to TRBJ2-4; D is unclear. V lost 2 bases and J 1 base, leaving 10 bases between the germline ends. This CDR3 has 15 amino acids. The V gene's germline CDR1 is SGHRS and CDR2 YFSETQ. The CDR3 here is CASSLGENAKNIQYF. In nucleotides, the CDR3 is TGCGCCAGCAGCTTAGGAGAGAACGCCAAAAACATTCAGTACTTC.

This clone was observed once. The genes are TRBV7-8 and TRBJ1-5; D unclear. The CDR3 extends over 12 amino acids. Per the germline V gene, CDR1 is SGHVS and CDR2 is FQNEAQ. V lost 4 bases and J 9 bases, leaving 10 bases between the germline ends. CDR3 nucleotides: TGTGCCAGCAGCTCAAGTCCCGGGCCCCAGCATTTT. Protein product: CASSSSPGPQHF.

This clone was recorded at least ten times. The J gene is TRBJ2-7, the V gene TRBV19; the match to TRBD1 covers 9 bases. V lost 6 bases, J lost 2 bases, and 8 bases stayed unmatched. CDR3 length equals 15 residues. From germline, CDR1 is LNHDA and CDR2 SQIVND (reference sequence). The CDR3 reads CASSPSGTGTYEQYF. CDR3 DNA: TGTGCCAGTAGCCCCTCCGGGACAGGGACCTACGAGCAGTACTTC. Full variable domain (rest looked up from reference TRBV19 and TRBJ2-7): DGGITQSPKYLFRKEGQNVTLSCEQNLNHDAMYWYRQDPGQGLRLIYYSQIVNDFQKGDIAEGYSVSREKKESFPLTVTSAQKNPTAFYLCASSPSGTGTYEQYFGPGTRLTVT.

The J gene is TRBJ1-3, the V gene TRBV10-1; possible D gene TRBD1, 6 bases. Per germline, CDR1 WNHNN and CDR2 SYGVQD (reference sequence). The CDR3 is 16 amino acids. Trimming took 0 bases from V and 0 from J, leaving 9 bases between them. The CDR3: CASSESMDSSGNTIYF. The CDR3 DNA is TGCGCCAGCAGTGAGTCGATGGACAGCTCTGGAAACACCATATATTTT.

Note on this clone: Relative to the germline gene, one junction end is altered; a read error may explain this. The genes are TRBV10-1 and TRBJ2-2, with TRBD1 as a possible D gene (5 bases). Germline V gene lookup returns CDR1 WNHNN and CDR2 SYGVQD (reference sequence). The CDR3 spans 14 residues. The CDR3 nucleotides are TGCGCCAGCAGTGAGGGGGCGAAAACCGGGGAGCTGTTTTTT. It translates to CASSEGAKTGELFF.

CDR3 nucleotide sequence: TGCGCCAGCAGCCAAGAAGGACAGGGGCTTCAGCCCCAGCATTTT. The encoded protein is CASSQEGQGLQPQHF. V is TRBV4-1 and J is TRBJ1-5; TRBD1 aligns across 9 bases. This CDR3 has 15 residues. Germline loops: CDR1 MGHRA, CDR2 YSYEKL. V was clipped by 0 bases and J by 6 bases; unmatched bases: 3.

There are a few counts of this clone. The chain links TRBV3-1 (or the pseudogene TRBV3-2) to TRBJ2-7; D possibly corresponds to TRBD2 (6 bases). Germline V gene data show CDR1 as LGHDT and CDR2 as YNNKEL (reference sequence). The ends were cut back, 4 bases at V and 2 bases at J, with 9 bases in the middle. The CDR3 contains 13 residues. The CDR3 loop is CASSRGMTYEQYF. DNA for the CDR3: TGTGCCAGCAGCCGCGGGATGACCTACGAGCAGTACTTC.

The gene calls are TRBV19 and TRBJ2-2; 7 bases are shared with TRBD2. Germline assignment: CDR1 LNHDA and CDR2 SQIVND (reference sequence). V lost 4 bases to trimming and J lost 5 bases; unmatched junction nucleotides: 4. CDR3 length: 14 residues. CDR3 in DNA: TGTGCCAGTAGTAGGCGGGAGCGGACCGGGGAGCTGTTTTTT. Protein product: CASSRRERTGELFF.

This clone occurred many times. J is TRBJ2-7 and V is TRBV28, with 11 bases lining up with TRBD1. This CDR3 is 16 amino acids long. Trimming took 3 bases from V and 6 from J; bases not matched to a gene: 10. CDR1 is MDHEN, CDR2 SYDVKM, per germline. The CDR3 DNA reads TGTGCCAGCAGTTTCAGCAGAGGACAGGGGGCGGTCGAGCAGTACTTC. It yields the protein CASSFSRGQGAVEQYF. Full variable domain (missing parts from reference TRBV28 and TRBJ2-7): DVKVTQSSRYLVKRTGEKVFLECVQDMDHENMFWYRQDPGLGLRLIYFSYDVKMKEKGDIPEGYSVSREKKERFSLILESASTNQTSMYLCASSFSRGQGAVEQYFGPGTRLTVT.

This chain connects TRBV2 to TRBJ2-3; D call uncertain. This CDR3 spans 15 amino acids. Germline V gives CDR1 SNHLY, CDR2 FYNNEI. V was pared by 5 bases and J by 0 bases, with 12 bases between. The CDR3 nucleotides read TGTGCCAGCAGTAACCAGGATTCTAGCACAGATACGCAGTATTTT. Amino acid sequence: CASSNQDSSTDTQYF.

This rearrangement joins TRBV18 to TRBJ1-4, with D possibly TRBD1 on 5 matching bases. The CDR3 loop spans 16 amino acids. Trimming took off 4 bases at V and 0 bases at J, with 12 bases between the two ends. The germline V gene has CDR1 KGHSH and CDR2 LQKENI. The CDR3 region is CASSLTTGATNEKLFF. DNA for the CDR3: TGTGCCAGCTCACTGACAACAGGAGCAACTAATGAAAAACTGTTTTTT.

This clone was seen a few times. This rearrangement joins TRBV7-8 to TRBJ2-5, with TRBD2 as a possible D gene (6 bases). Trimming removed 4 bases from V and 5 bases from J, with 14 bases in between. From germline, CDR1 is SGHVS and CDR2 FQNEAQ. This CDR3 is 14 amino acids long. The CDR3, as DNA: TGTGCCAGCAGCTCGAACACCCGGGGGGAGACCCAGTACTTC. Amino acid sequence: CASSSNTRGETQYF.

V usage is TRBV5-1 and J usage is TRBJ1-2; 10 nucleotides line up with TRBD1. Germline-derived CDR1 and CDR2 are SGHRS and YFSETQ. The CDR3 covers 17 residues. V gave up 0 bases and J gave up 2 bases; unmatched junction bases: 7. CDR3 coding DNA: TGCGCCAGCAGCTTGGGTGGACAGGGGGATCCCAACTATGGCTACACCTTC. Its protein product is CASSLGGQGDPNYGYTF. The whole variable domain, remainder taken from reference TRBV5-1 and TRBJ1-2, is KAGVTQTPRYLIKTRGQQVTLSCSPISGHRSVSWYQQTPGQGLQFLFEYFSETQRNKGNFPGRFSGRQFSNSRSEMNVSTLELGDSALYLCASSLGGQGDPNYGYTFGSGTRLTVV.

J is TRBJ1-2 and V is TRBV27, with 8 bases identical to TRBD1. This CDR3 is built from 15 residues. V lost 5 bases and J lost 4; bases outside the gene matches: 9. Germline V gene data show CDR1 as MNHEY and CDR2 as SMNVEV (reference sequence). The CDR3: CASSNTPTGGYGYTF. The CDR3 bases are TGTGCCAGCAGTAATACCCCAACAGGGGGCTATGGCTACACCTTC.

The V call is TRBV20-1, the J call TRBJ2-6; a possible D gene is TRBD1 (5 bases). Germline CDR1 is DFQATT and CDR2 is SNEGSKA (reference sequence). V was trimmed by 3 bases and J by 0 bases, leaving 12 bases between them. The CDR3 runs 16 residues. Here the CDR3 DNA reads TGCAGTGCTAGTCCAGGACACGGCTCTGGGGCCAACGTCCTGACTTTC. It is translated as CSASPGHGSGANVLTF.

On this clone itself: The junction differs from germline at one of its ends, possibly a read error. The J gene is TRBJ1-1, the V gene TRBV5-1; tentative D call: TRBD1 (5 bases). This CDR3 has 11 amino acids. Germline V lookup: CDR1 SGHRS, CDR2 YFSETQ. DNA for the CDR3: TGCGCCAGCATGGGGGGTACTGGAGCTTTCTTT. Its protein is CASMGGTGAFF.

The V and J genes are TRBV11-1 and TRBJ2-5, with a tentative D call TRBD1 (5 bases). There are 13 residues in the CDR3. Trimming removed 7 bases from V and 2 bases from J, with 11 bases in between. Germline V gives CDR1 SGHAT, CDR2 FQDESV (reference sequence). CDR3 DNA: TGTGCCAGCACCTGGAGACAGCAAGAGACCCAGTACTTC. This codes for CASTWRQQETQYF.

The CDR3 region has the DNA TGTGCCTGGAGTGACCAGCGATACGAGCAGTACTTC. This gives the protein CAWSDQRYEQYF. The chain recombines TRBV30 with TRBJ2-7; D call uncertain. The ends were cut back, 1 base at V and 4 bases at J, with 8 bases in the middle. The CDR3 consists of 12 residues. Germline CDR1 reads GTSNPN; CDR2 reads SVGIG (reference sequence).

This chain connects TRBV7-2 to TRBJ1-2; 9 bases align to TRBD1. Germline-derived CDR1 and CDR2 are SGHTA and FQGNSA. V lost 5 bases to trimming and J lost 4 bases; unmatched junction nucleotides: 11. The CDR3 runs 16 residues. This chain's CDR3 is CASSILGQGFGYGYTF. The CDR3 DNA sequence: TGTGCCAGCAGCATTCTTGGACAGGGGTTCGGCTATGGCTACACCTTC.

CDR3: CASSRTGGSGNTIYF. The CDR3 DNA follows: TGTGCCAGCAGCCGGACAGGGGGCTCTGGAAACACCATATATTTT. The chain carries TRBV7-6 and TRBJ1-3, with 10 bases aligning to TRBD1. Germline trimming cut 5 bases from V and 0 bases from J; bases unmatched to any gene: 1. CDR3 size: 15 residues. Germline CDR1 reads SGHVS; CDR2 reads FNYEAQ.

Only a few counts were recorded for this clone. The chain joins TRBV7-8 to TRBJ2-6, with D perhaps matching TRBD2 (6 bases). The CDR3 runs 16 residues. Trimming removed 0 bases at V and 12 bases at J, with 18 bases between. Germline loops: CDR1 SGHVS, CDR2 FQNEAQ. Here the CDR3 reads CASSLAGLPNLGVLTF. The CDR3 DNA sequence: TGTGCCAGCAGCTTAGCGGGACTGCCAAATCTCGGCGTCCTGACTTTC.